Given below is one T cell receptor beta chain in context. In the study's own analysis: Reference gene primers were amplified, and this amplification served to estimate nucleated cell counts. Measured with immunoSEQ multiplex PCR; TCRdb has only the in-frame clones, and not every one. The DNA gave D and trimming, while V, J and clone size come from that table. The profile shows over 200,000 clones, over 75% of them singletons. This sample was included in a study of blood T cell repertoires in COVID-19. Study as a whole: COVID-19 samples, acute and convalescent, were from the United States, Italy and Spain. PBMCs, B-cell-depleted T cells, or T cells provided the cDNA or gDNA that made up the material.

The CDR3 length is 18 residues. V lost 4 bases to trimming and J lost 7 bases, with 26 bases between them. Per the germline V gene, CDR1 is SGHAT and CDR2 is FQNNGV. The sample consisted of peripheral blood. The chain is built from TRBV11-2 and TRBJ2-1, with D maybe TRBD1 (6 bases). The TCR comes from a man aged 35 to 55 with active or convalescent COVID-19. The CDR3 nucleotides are TGTGCCAGCAGCTCGAATCAGGGGTTCGCCGGATTTAATAATGAGCAGTTCTTC. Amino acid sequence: CASSSNQGFAGFNNEQFF.